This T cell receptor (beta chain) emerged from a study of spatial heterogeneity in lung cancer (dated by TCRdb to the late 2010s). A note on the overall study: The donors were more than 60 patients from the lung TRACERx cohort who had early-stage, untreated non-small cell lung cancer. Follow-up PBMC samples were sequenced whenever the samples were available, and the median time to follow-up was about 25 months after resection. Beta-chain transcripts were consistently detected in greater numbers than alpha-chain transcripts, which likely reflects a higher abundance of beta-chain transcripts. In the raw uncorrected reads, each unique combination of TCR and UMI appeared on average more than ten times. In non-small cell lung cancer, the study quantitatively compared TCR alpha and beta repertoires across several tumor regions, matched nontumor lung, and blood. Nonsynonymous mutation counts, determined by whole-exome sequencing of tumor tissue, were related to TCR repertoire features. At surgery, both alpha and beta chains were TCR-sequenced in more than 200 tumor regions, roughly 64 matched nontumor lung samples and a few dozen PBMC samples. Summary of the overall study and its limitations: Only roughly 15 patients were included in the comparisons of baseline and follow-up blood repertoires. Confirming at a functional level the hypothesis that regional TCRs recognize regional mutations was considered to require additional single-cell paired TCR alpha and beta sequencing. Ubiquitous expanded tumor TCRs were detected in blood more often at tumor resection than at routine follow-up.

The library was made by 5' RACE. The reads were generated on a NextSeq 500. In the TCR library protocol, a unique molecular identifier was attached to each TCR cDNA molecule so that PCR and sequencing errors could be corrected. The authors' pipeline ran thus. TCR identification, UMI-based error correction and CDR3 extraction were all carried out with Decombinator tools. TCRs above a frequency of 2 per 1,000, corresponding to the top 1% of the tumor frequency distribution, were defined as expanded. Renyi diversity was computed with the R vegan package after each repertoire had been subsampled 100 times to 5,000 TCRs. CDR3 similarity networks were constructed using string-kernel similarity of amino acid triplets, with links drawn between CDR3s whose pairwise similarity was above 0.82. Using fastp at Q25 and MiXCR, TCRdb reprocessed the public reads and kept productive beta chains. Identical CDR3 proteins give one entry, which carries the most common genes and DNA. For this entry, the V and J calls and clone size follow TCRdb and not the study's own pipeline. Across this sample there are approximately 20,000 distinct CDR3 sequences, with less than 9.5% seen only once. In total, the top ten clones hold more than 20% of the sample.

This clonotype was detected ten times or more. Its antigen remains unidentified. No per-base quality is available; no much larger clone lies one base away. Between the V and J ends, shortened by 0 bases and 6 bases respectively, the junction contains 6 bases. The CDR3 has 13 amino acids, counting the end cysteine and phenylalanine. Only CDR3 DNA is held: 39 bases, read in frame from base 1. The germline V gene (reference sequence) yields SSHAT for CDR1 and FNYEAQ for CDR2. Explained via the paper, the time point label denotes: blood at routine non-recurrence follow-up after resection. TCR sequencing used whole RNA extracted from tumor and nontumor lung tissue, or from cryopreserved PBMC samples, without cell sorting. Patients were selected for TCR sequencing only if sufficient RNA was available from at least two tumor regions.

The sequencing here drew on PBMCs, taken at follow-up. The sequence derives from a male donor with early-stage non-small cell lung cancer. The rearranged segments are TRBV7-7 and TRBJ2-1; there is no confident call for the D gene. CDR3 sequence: CASSLAIPNEQFF. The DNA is TGTGCCAGCAGCTTAGCCATCCCCAATGAGCAGTTCTTC.